This TCR beta chain was captured in a study of lymphopenia after photon versus proton radiotherapy. Notes on the study in general: After the lymphocyte nadir, photon-treated repertoires showed oligoclonal expansion, especially of CD8+ Temra cells. Proton therapy kept repertoires fairly stable, unlike photons, which gained effector/memory cells. Larger post-nadir TCR diversity loss correlated inversely with survival in deceased patients.

Measured with immunoSEQ multiplex PCR; TCRdb has only the in-frame clones, and not every one. The top ten hold less than 6% of the sample, which has 150,000 to 200,000 clones, less than 90% seen once. With respect to this clone: The antigen is not known.

The CDR3 is 14 amino acids. The germline gives CDR1 SNHLY, CDR2 FYNNEI. Unmatched junction bases numbered 2, after V lost 6 bases and J lost 6 bases. This TCR was recovered from a man aged 50 to 59 with gastric cancer. The chain uses TRBV2 and TRBJ2-1; TRBD2 matches 13 bases. The input for sequencing was peripheral blood, taken from a patient treated with photon-based radiotherapy. CDR3 sequence: CASRGLAGVNEQFF. The CDR3 nucleotides read TGTGCCAGCAGAGGACTAGCGGGAGTCAATGAGCAGTTCTTC.